One sample yielded the 18 T cell receptor beta chains listed below, sequenced in a study of shared T cell receptors in the human thymus. Sequencing was performed with immunoSEQ multiplex PCR; in TCRdb, only in-frame clones are kept and a portion is missing. Of approximately 660,000 clones listed, 85% to 90% were seen once; the top ten hold 0.0095% to 0.012%. These same records also appear under a second study, on human thymus T cells.

The sample comprised thymocytes. These receptors came from a boy younger than two with a congenital heart defect.

The genes are TRBV29-1 and TRBJ2-7; 9 bases match TRBD1. The CDR3 spans 13 residues. With V trimmed by 5 bases and J by 5 bases, 7 bases remained unmatched. Germline V gives CDR1 SQVTM, CDR2 ANQGSEA. CDR3 sequence (DNA): TGCAGCGTTCCCGGGACAGGGACCCACGAGCAGTACTTC. Translating gives CSVPGTGTHEQYF.

The count of this clone is one. The rearrangement uses TRBV18 and TRBJ2-1; 10 nucleotides agree with TRBD2. Germline CDR1 is KGHSH and CDR2 is LQKENI. This CDR3 is 16 amino acids long. V trimming: 2 bases; J trimming: 7 bases; junction bases outside the gene matches: 8. CDR3 residues: CASSPLASGSWNEQFF. Here the CDR3 DNA reads TGTGCCAGCTCACCATTGGCTAGCGGGAGTTGGAATGAGCAGTTCTTC.

This clone was seen just once. The CDR3 DNA reads TGTGCCAGCAGCCCCGGACGGGGACAGGGGGCGAACGGAGCTTTCTTT. Translating gives CASSPGRGQGANGAFF. V usage is TRBV7-8 and J usage is TRBJ1-1; 12 positions agree with TRBD1. This CDR3 has 16 amino acids. Germline V CDR1 and CDR2: SGHVS, FQNEAQ. V dropped 5 bases and J dropped 10; count of bases not matched to a gene: 14.

V gene TRBV30 combines with J gene TRBJ2-1; possible D gene TRBD2, 6 bases. This CDR3 is built from 13 residues. CDR1 and CDR2 (germline): GTSNPN, SVGIG (reference sequence). V was cut by 6 bases and J by 7 bases, with 16 bases left in between. The CDR3 loop reads CACTGESVNEQFF. The DNA of the CDR3 is TGTGCCTGTACGGGGGAGTCTGTAAATGAGCAGTTCTTC. Using reference TRBV30 and TRBJ2-1 for the parts outside the CDR3, the full variable domain is SQTIHQWPATLVQPVGSPLSLECTVEGTSNPNLYWYRQAAGRGLQLLFYSVGIGQISSEVPQNLSASRPQDRQFILSSKKLLLSDSGFYLCACTGESVNEQFFGPGTRLTVL.

The chain couples TRBV19 to TRBJ2-6; no clear D gene. Germline V gene data show CDR1 as LNHDA and CDR2 as SQIVND (reference sequence). This CDR3 is 17 amino acids long. V was trimmed by 10 bases and J by 0 bases, leaving 19 bases between them. The CDR3 nucleotides are TGTGCCACCGACGCTCCGGGTCTCGTCTCTGGGGCCAACGTCCTGACTTTC. It specifies CATDAPGLVSGANVLTF. Drawing the rest from reference TRBV19 and TRBJ2-6, the complete variable domain is DGGITQSPKYLFRKEGQNVTLSCEQNLNHDAMYWYRQDPGQGLRLIYYSQIVNDFQKGDIAEGYSVSREKKESFPLTVTSAQKNPTAFYLCATDAPGLVSGANVLTFGAGSRLTVL.

J is TRBJ1-4 and V is TRBV2; D is unresolved. Germline-derived CDR1 and CDR2 are SNHLY and FYNNEI. The CDR3 length is 17 residues. The V end was cut by 6 bases, the J end by 3 bases, with 20 bases between. The CDR3 DNA is TGTGCCAGCAGCGAGAGGGATCCCCCCCAGCCTAATGAAAAACTGTTTTTT. It encodes CASSERDPPQPNEKLFF. Full variable domain (remainder filled in from reference TRBV2 and TRBJ1-4): EPEVTQTPSHQVTQMGQEVILRCVPISNHLYFYWYRQILGQKVEFLVSFYNNEISEKSEIFDDQFSVERPDGSNFTLKIRSTKLEDSAMYFCASSERDPPQPNEKLFFGSGTQLSVL.

In its sample, this clone was seen a few times. V and J are TRBV6-6 and TRBJ1-2; no clear D gene. This CDR3 region has 15 residues. Looked up from germline, CDR1 is MNHNY and CDR2 is SVGAGI (reference sequence). The V gene lost 6 bases and the J gene lost 3 bases, with 17 bases spanning the gap. As DNA, the CDR3 is TGTGCCAGCAGCCCTACGCGGTGGGAGGACTATGGCTACACCTTC. Translated: CASSPTRWEDYGYTF.

This clone was observed once. CDR3 nucleotide sequence: TGTGCCAGCAGCTACAAGGCGGGCGTGGGGGGGGGCGAGCAGTACTTC. This translates into CASSYKAGVGGGEQYF. This sequence joins TRBV11-3 and TRBJ2-7, with 7 bases that match TRBD2. The CDR3 totals 16 residues. CDR1 and CDR2 (germline): SGHNT, YENEEA. J gave up 6 bases and V 4 bases, and 15 bases lay outside the gene matches.

The rearrangement uses TRBV15 and TRBJ1-2; D is unresolved. The CDR3 loop spans 18 amino acids. The germline V gene has CDR1 LNHNV and CDR2 YYDKDF (reference sequence). V lost 1 base and J 4 bases, leaving 22 bases between the germline ends. The CDR3 spells CATSRGNTHAPRSYGYTF. Written as DNA, the CDR3 is TGTGCCACCAGCAGAGGAAACACCCACGCACCAAGATCCTATGGCTACACCTTC.

The chain uses TRBV9 and TRBJ1-2; 11 positions agree with TRBD1. V lost 3 bases, J lost 8 bases, and 9 bases stayed unmatched. This CDR3 comprises 15 residues. CDR1 and CDR2 from the germline V gene are SGDLS and YYNGEE. CDR3 sequence: CASSASGTGGRGYTF. The DNA of the CDR3 is TGTGCCAGCAGCGCCTCCGGGACAGGGGGTAGAGGCTACACCTTC.

The V call is TRBV5-1, the J call TRBJ2-3; D is undetermined. V shed 4 bases and J shed 3 bases, with 9 bases lying between them. CDR3 length: 13 amino acids. Germline V gives CDR1 SGHRS, CDR2 YFSETQ. The CDR3 sequence: CASSKPGTDTQYF. The CDR3 nucleotides are TGCGCCAGCAGCAAACCCGGGACAGATACGCAGTATTTT.

In regard to this clone: Other DNA sequences in this sample translate to the same CDR3. This chain connects TRBV18 to TRBJ2-7; a weak D match, TRBD1 (6 bases). Germline V gene lookup returns CDR1 KGHSH and CDR2 LQKENI. V dropped 6 bases and J dropped 4 bases, with 16 bases sitting between them. CDR3 length: 14 residues. In nucleotides, the CDR3 is TGTGCCAGCTCGCCCCCGGGACAAGGTTACGAGCAGTACTTC. Translated: CASSPPGQGYEQYF.

The chain uses TRBV7-9 and TRBJ2-2, with unresolved D. Germline assignment: CDR1 SEHNR and CDR2 FQNEAQ (reference sequence). Trimming took 8 bases from V and 3 from J, leaving 13 bases between them. The CDR3 loop spans 14 amino acids. The CDR3 DNA is TGTGCCAGCTCTGGGCTGTCCGACACCGGGGAGCTGTTTTTT. Amino acids: CASSGLSDTGELFF.

This chain connects TRBV6-1 to TRBJ2-7, with 8 bases that match TRBD1. Germline V gene data show CDR1 as MNHNS and CDR2 as SASEGT. This CDR3 has 14 residues. Unmatched junction bases numbered 8, after V lost 8 bases and J lost 2 bases. The CDR3 DNA reads as TGTGCCAGCGCAGGGGGCTCGACCACCTACGAGCAGTACTTC. Translated: CASAGGSTTYEQYF.

The V and J genes are TRBV30 and TRBJ1-5, with D maybe TRBD1 (5 bases). V gave up 3 bases and J gave up 7 bases, with 13 bases separating them. CDR1 GTSNPN and CDR2 SVGIG come from the germline V gene (reference sequence). The CDR3 spans 13 residues. The CDR3 nucleotides read TGTGCCTGGAGAACGGGGGAATTGCAGCCCCAGCATTTT. It translates to CAWRTGELQPQHF.

This chain joins TRBV6-6 and TRBJ2-2, with D possibly matching TRBD1 (6 bases). This CDR3 region has 16 residues. Per germline, CDR1 MNHNY and CDR2 SVGAGI (reference sequence). Deletions cut 2 bases from V and 3 bases from J, with 13 bases between. The CDR3 protein is CASSYTGKEYTGELFF. In nucleotides, the CDR3 is TGTGCCAGCAGTTACACAGGGAAGGAATACACCGGGGAGCTGTTTTTT.

V gene TRBV5-1 combines with J gene TRBJ2-7; 11 nucleotides match TRBD2. The V gene end was trimmed by 2 bases and the J gene end by 6 bases; junction bases not matched to a gene: 4. The CDR3 contains 14 residues. Germline V CDR1 and CDR2: SGHRS, YFSETQ. CDR3: CASSLLAGEGEQYF. In nucleotides, the CDR3 is TGCGCCAGCAGCTTACTAGCGGGAGAAGGCGAGCAGTACTTC.

This clone appeared a few times. V usage is TRBV4-3 and J usage is TRBJ2-3; D gene uncertain. Trimming took off 1 base at V and 2 bases at J, with 7 bases between the two ends. This CDR3 region has 14 residues. The germline V gene encodes CDR1 LGHNA and CDR2 YSLEER. In DNA form, the CDR3 reads TGCGCCAGCAGCCAAGGAACTTTCACAGATACGCAGTATTTT. Amino acid sequence: CASSQGTFTDTQYF.